A single sample gave rise to the 8 T cell receptor beta chains below, sequenced in a study of CD8+ T cells in alopecia areata. Described treatment: oral pan-JAK inhibitor, 5-10 mg twice daily. Sequencing templates came from extracted RNA that was reverse transcribed into cDNA. Here immunoSEQ multiplex PCR was the method, and the copy in TCRdb shows in-frame clones only, minus some. The sample shows 100,000 to 140,000 clones, roughly 84% of them seen only once. The specimen was CD8+ T cells sorted from blood, collected at week 24, from a patient treated with tofacitinib. The receptor set was obtained from a human donor with alopecia areata.

This sequence joins TRBV4-2 and TRBJ2-3; 11 bases agree with TRBD2. Germline lookup yields CDR1 LGHNA and CDR2 YNFKEQ. The CDR3 is 15 amino acids. The V gene end was trimmed by 4 bases and the J gene end by 1 base; junction bases not matched to a gene: 1. CDR3 in amino acids: CASSPTSGGTDTQYF. CDR3 in DNA: TGTGCCAGCAGCCCGACTAGCGGGGGCACAGATACGCAGTATTTT.

The chain is built from TRBV4-1 and TRBJ2-7; possibly TRBD1 for D (6 bases). The CDR3 consists of 13 residues. Germline V lookup: CDR1 MGHRA, CDR2 YSYEKL. Trimming removed 2 bases from V and 5 bases from J, with 10 bases in between. CDR3 in DNA: TGCGCCAGCAGCCAACTACAGGGAAACGAGCAGTACTTC. Residues: CASSQLQGNEQYF.

The gene calls are TRBV10-3 and TRBJ2-5; weak D call: TRBD1 (6 bases). CDR3 length equals 15 residues. Deletions cut 0 bases from V and 3 bases from J, with 11 bases between. Germline CDR1 is ENHRY and CDR2 is SYGVKD. CDR3 loop: CAISESFDRKETQYF. DNA for the CDR3: TGTGCCATCAGTGAGTCATTCGACAGGAAAGAGACCCAGTACTTC.

This clone was seen a few times. The same CDR3 can be traced to other DNA sequences in this sample. CDR3 in DNA: TGTGCCAGCAGCTCCTCCTACGAGCAGTACTTC. Its translation is CASSSSYEQYF. The chain recombines TRBV11-2 with TRBJ2-7; D not resolved. From germline, CDR1 is SGHAT and CDR2 FQNNGV. Trimming removed 4 bases from V and 0 bases from J, with 1 base in between. CDR3 length: 11 residues. The full variable domain, rest sourced from reference TRBV11-2 and TRBJ2-7, is EAGVAQSPRYKIIEKRQSVAFWCNPISGHATLYWYQQILGQGPKLLIQFQNNGVVDDSQLPKDRFSAERLKGVDSTLKIQPAKLEDSAVYLCASSSSYEQYFGPGTRLTVT.

V and J are TRBV10-2 and TRBJ2-7, with TRBD1 as a possible D gene (6 bases). CDR3 length: 15 amino acids. Germline values: CDR1 WSHSY, CDR2 SAAADI. V lost 8 bases and J lost 3, with 20 bases in between. The CDR3 loop is CASSSRDTVYYEQYF. In DNA form, the CDR3 reads TGCGCCAGCTCAAGTAGGGACACCGTATACTACGAGCAGTACTTC.

CDR3 coding DNA: TGTGCCAGCAGTTTATCCCCTCAGTTACAAGAGACCCAGTACTTC. Translating it yields CASSLSPQLQETQYF. The rearrangement links TRBV27 to TRBJ2-5; no clear D gene. The germline V gene has CDR1 MNHEY and CDR2 SMNVEV (reference sequence). Trimming stripped 0 bases from V and 2 bases from J, with 10 bases between. CDR3 length equals 15 residues.

The rearrangement uses TRBV27 and TRBJ2-2, with D uncertain. V lost 9 bases to trimming and J lost 0 bases, with 2 bases between them. Germline loops: CDR1 MNHEY, CDR2 SMNVEV (reference sequence). This CDR3 is 11 amino acids long. The CDR3 coding sequence is TGTGCCAGAGCGAACACCGGGGAGCTGTTTTTT. It codes for CARANTGELFF.

The chain carries TRBV2 and TRBJ1-2; D ambiguous. This CDR3 is 17 amino acids long. Deletions cut 1 base from V and 1 base from J, with 16 bases between. CDR1 SNHLY and CDR2 FYNNEI come from the germline V gene. The CDR3 sequence: CASSEGRIGTSNYGYTF. The DNA for the CDR3 is TGTGCCAGCAGTGAAGGTCGGATTGGAACCAGTAACTATGGCTACACCTTC. Together with reference TRBV2 and TRBJ1-2, the CDR3 gives the full variable domain: EPEVTQTPSHQVTQMGQEVILRCVPISNHLYFYWYRQILGQKVEFLVSFYNNEISEKSEIFDDQFSVERPDGSNFTLKIRSTKLEDSAMYFCASSEGRIGTSNYGYTFGSGTRLTVV.